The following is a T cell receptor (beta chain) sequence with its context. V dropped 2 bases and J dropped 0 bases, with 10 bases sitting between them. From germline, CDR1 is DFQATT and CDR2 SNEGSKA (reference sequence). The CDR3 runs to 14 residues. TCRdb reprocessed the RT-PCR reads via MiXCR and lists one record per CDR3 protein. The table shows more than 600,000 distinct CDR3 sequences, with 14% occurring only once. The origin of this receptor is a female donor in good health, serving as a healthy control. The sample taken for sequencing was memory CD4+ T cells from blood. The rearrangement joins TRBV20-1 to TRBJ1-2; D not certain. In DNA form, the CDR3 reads TGCAGTGCTAGAATGCCAGACACTAACTATGGCTACACCTTC. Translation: CSARMPDTNYGYTF.